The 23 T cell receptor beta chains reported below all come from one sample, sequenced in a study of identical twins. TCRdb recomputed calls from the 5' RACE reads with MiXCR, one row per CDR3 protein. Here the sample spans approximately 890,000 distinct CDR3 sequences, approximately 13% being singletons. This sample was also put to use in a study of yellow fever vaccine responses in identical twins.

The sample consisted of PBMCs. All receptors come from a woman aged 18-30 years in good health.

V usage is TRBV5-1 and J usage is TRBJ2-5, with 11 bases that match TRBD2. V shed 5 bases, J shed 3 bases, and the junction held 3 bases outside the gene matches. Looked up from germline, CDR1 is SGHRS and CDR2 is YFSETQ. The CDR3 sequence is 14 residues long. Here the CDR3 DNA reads TGCGCCAGCAGACTAGCGGGAGTGAAAGAGACCCAGTACTTC. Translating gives CASRLAGVKETQYF. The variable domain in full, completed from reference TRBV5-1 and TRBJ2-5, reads KAGVTQTPRYLIKTRGQQVTLSCSPISGHRSVSWYQQTPGQGLQFLFEYFSETQRNKGNFPGRFSGRQFSNSRSEMNVSTLELGDSALYLCASRLAGVKETQYFGPGTRLLVL.

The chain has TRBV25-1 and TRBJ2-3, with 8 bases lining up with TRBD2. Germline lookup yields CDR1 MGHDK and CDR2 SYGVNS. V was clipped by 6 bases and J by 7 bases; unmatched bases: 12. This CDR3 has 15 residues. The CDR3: CASSTAGTRANTQYF. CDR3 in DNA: TGTGCCAGCAGCACCGCCGGGACTAGGGCAAATACGCAGTATTTT.

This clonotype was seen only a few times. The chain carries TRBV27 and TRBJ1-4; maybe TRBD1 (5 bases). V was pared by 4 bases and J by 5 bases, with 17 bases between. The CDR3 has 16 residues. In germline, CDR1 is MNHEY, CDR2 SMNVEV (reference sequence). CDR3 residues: CASSYDFGTANEKLFF. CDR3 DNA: TGTGCCAGCAGTTACGACTTTGGGACGGCGAATGAAAAACTGTTTTTT.

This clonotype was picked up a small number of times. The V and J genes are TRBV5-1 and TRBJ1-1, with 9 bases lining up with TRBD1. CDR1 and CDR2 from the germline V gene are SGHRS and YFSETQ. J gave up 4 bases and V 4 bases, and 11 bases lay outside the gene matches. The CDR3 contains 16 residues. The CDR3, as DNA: TGCGCCAGCAGCCCCGGACAGGGGAGGTTGGGCACTGAAGCTTTCTTT. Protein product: CASSPGQGRLGTEAFF.

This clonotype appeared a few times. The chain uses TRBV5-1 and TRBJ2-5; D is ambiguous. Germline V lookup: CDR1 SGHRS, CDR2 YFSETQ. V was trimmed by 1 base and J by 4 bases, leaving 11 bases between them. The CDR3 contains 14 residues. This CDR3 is CASSLWQMVETQYF. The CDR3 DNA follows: TGCGCCAGCAGCTTGTGGCAGATGGTAGAGACCCAGTACTTC.

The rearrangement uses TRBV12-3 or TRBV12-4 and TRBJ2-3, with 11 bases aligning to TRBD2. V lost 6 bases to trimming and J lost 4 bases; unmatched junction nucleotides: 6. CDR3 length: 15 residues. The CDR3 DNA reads TGTGCCAGCAGATCTACTAGCGGGAGCTCAGATACGCAGTATTTT. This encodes CASRSTSGSSDTQYF.

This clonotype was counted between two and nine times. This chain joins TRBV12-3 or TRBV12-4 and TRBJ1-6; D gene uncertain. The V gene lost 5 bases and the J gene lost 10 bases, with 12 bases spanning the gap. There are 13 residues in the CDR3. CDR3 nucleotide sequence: TGTGCCAGCAGTCTATACTCGAACTCACCCCTCCACTTT. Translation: CASSLYSNSPLHF.

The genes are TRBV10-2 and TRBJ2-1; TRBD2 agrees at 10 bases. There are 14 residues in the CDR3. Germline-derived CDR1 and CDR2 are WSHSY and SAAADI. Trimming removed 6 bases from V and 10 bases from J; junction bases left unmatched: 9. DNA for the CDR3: TGCGCCAGCAGAGAGAGCGGGGGGGTCGGGGAGCAGTTCTTC. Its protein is CASRESGGVGEQFF.

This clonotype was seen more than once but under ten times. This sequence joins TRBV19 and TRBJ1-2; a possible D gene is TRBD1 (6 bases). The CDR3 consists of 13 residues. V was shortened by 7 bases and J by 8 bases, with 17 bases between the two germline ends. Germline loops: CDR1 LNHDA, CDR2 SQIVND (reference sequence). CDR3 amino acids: CASTPQGRRGYTF. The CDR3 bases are TGTGCCAGTACCCCGCAGGGGAGGCGCGGCTACACCTTC.

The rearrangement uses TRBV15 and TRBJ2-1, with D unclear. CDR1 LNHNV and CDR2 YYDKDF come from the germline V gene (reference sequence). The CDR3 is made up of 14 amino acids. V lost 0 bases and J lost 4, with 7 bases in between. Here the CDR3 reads CATSRDSRYNEQFF. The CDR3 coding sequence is TGTGCCACCAGCAGAGATAGTCGGTACAATGAGCAGTTCTTC.

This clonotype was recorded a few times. This chain's CDR3 is CAISDNRESSYEQYV. CDR3 sequence (DNA): TGTGCCATCAGTGATAACAGAGAGAGCTCCTACGAGCAGTACGTC. The chain couples TRBV10-3 to TRBJ2-7; the D is unclear. Trimming took 3 bases from V and 0 from J, leaving 12 bases between them. The CDR3 totals 15 residues. Germline V gives CDR1 ENHRY, CDR2 SYGVKD.

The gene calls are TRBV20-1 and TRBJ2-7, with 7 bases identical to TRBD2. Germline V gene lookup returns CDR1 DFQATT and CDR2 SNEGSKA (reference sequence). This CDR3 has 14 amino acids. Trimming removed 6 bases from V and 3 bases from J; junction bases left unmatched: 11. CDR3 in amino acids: CSAIHRDYNYEQYF. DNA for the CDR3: TGCAGTGCCATCCACCGGGACTATAACTACGAGCAGTACTTC.

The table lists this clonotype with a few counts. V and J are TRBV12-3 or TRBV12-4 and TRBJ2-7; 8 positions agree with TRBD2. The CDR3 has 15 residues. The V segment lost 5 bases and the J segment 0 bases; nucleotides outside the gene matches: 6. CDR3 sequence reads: CASSPPGGGSYEQYF. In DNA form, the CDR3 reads TGTGCCAGCAGTCCACCCGGGGGGGGCTCCTACGAGCAGTACTTC.

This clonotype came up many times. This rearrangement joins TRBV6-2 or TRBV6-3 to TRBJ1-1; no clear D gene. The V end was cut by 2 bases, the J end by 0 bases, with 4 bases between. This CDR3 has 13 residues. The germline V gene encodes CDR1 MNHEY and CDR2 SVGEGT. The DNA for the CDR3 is TGTGCCAGCAGTTACAGAATGAACACTGAAGCTTTCTTT. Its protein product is CASSYRMNTEAFF.

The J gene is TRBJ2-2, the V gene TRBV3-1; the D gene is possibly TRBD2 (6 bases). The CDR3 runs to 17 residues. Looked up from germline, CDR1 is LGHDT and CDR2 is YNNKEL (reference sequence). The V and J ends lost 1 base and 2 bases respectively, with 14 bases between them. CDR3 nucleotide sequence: TGTGCCAGCAGCCAAGTTGGTCTAGCGCTCAACACCGGGGAGCTGTTTTTT. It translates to CASSQVGLALNTGELFF.

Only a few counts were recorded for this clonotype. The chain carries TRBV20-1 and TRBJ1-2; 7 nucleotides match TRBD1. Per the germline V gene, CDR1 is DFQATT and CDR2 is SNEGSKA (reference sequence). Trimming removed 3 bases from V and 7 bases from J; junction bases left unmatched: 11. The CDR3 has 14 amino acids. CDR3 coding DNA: TGCAGTGCTAGTATGGAGGGGGCGGACTCTGGCTACACCTTC. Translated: CSASMEGADSGYTF.

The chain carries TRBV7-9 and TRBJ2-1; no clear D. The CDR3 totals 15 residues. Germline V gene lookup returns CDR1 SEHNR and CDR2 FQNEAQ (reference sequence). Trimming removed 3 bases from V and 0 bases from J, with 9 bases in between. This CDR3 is CASSFSENSYNEQFF. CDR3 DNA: TGTGCCAGCAGCTTTAGTGAGAACTCCTACAATGAGCAGTTCTTC. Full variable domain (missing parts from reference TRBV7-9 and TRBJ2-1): DTGVSQNPRHKITKRGQNVTFRCDPISEHNRLYWYRQTLGQGPEFLTYFQNEAQLEKSRLLSDRFSAERPKGSFSTLEIQRTEQGDSAMYLCASSFSENSYNEQFFGPGTRLTVL.

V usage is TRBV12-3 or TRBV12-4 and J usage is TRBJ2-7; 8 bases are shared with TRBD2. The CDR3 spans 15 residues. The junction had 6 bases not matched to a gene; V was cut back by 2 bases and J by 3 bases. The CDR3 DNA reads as TGTGCCAGCAGTTTATCGGGACTAGGGAGCTACGAGCAGTACTTC. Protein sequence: CASSLSGLGSYEQYF.

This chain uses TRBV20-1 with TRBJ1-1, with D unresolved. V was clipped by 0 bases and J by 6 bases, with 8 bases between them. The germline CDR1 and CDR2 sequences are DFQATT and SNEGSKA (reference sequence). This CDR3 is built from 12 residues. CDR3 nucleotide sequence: TGCAGTGCTAGAGACCCCCCAGCTGAAGCTTTCTTT. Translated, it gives CSARDPPAEAFF.

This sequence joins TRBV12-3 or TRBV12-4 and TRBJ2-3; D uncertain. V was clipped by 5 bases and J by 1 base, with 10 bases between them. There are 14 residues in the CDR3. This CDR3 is CASSPIIGTDTQYF. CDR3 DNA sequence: TGTGCCAGCAGTCCGATTATAGGCACAGATACGCAGTATTTT.

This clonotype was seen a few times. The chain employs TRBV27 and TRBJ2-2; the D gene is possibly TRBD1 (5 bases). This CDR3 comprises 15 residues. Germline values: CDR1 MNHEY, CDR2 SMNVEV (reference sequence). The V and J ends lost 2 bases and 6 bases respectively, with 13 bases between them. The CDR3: CASSLSRVGAGELFF. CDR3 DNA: TGTGCCAGCAGTTTAAGCAGGGTGGGCGCCGGGGAGCTGTTTTTT.

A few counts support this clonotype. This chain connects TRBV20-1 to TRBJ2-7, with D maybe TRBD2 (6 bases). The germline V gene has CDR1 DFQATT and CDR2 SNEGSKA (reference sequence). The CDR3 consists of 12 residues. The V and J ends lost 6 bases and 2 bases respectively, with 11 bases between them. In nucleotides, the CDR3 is TGCAGTGCCGGGACTTCTACCTACGAGCAGTACTTC. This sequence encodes CSAGTSTYEQYF.

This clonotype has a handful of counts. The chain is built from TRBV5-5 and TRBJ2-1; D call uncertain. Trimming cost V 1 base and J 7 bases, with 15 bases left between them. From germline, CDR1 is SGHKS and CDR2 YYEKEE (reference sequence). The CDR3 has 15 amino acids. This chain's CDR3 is CASSLSGAGLNEQFF. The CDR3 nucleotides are TGTGCCAGCAGCTTGTCTGGTGCAGGCCTTAATGAGCAGTTCTTC.